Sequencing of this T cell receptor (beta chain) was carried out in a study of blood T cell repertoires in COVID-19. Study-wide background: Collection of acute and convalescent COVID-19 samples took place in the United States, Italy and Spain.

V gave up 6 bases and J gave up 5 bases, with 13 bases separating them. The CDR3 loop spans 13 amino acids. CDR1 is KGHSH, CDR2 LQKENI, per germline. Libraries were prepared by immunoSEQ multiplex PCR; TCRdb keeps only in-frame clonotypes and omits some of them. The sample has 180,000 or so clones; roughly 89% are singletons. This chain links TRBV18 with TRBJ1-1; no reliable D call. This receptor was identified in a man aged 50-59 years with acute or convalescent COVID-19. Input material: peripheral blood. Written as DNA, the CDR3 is TGTGCCAGCTCGGGTGACTCGAGGACTGAAGCTTTCTTT. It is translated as CASSGDSRTEAFF. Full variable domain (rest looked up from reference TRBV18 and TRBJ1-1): NAGVMQNPRHLVRRRGQEARLRCSPMKGHSHVYWYRQLPEEGLKFMVYLQKENIIDESGMPKERFSAEFPKEGPSILRIQQVVRGDSAAYFCASSGDSRTEAFFGQGTRLTVV.